This is a list of T cell receptor beta chains from one sample in a study of HIV-infected patients and healthy controls. TCRdb recomputed calls from the 5' RACE reads with MiXCR, one row per CDR3 protein. Of some 20,000 distinct CDR3 sequences listed, more than 7.5% were seen once; the top ten hold 6.5%. Sequenced input: blood. These receptor sequences come from an adult in good health. Each CDR3 is given with its conserved first and last residue. Fields, in order: D gene, J gene, V gene, clone size, CDR3 protein, CDR3 DNA. The D gene is left open where the match is weak. Clone size is given for some rows only: seen once, a few or many times, or a class if the clone is expanded.

>NA|TRBJ1-2|TRBV20-1|few
CSATQAFLGGYTF
TGCAGTGCTACTCAGGCATTTCTGGGTGGCTACACCTTC
>NA|TRBJ2-3|TRBV28|many
CASSTIRVSDTQYF
TGTGCCAGCAGCACAATCAGGGTTTCGGATACGCAGTATTTT
>NA|TRBJ1-1|TRBV5-1|many
CASREADQNTEAFF
TGCGCCAGCAGGGAAGCCGATCAGAACACTGAAGCTTTCTTT
>NA|TRBJ1-1|TRBV29-1|few
CSVTPAGLNTEAFF
TGCAGCGTAACTCCGGCGGGCTTGAACACTGAAGCTTTCTTT
>NA|TRBJ2-7|TRBV10-3|many
CAIRGTDNYEQYF
TGTGCCATCCGCGGGACCGACAACTACGAGCAGTACTTC
>TRBD2|TRBJ2-1|TRBV4-2|NA
CASSQHNSGTTYNEQFF
TGTGCCAGCAGCCAACACAACTCCGGGACTACATACAATGAGCAGTTCTTC
>NA|TRBJ1-5|TRBV5-6|many
CASSMKGGSHQPQHF
TGTGCCAGCAGCATGAAGGGGGGGTCTCATCAGCCCCAGCATTTT
>NA|TRBJ2-7|TRBV7-8|many
CASSLSRKGRAYEQYF
TGTGCCAGCAGCTTAAGCAGGAAAGGACGGGCCTACGAGCAGTACTTC
>NA|TRBJ2-2|TRBV4-1|few
CASSQDRGRNTGELFF
TGCGCCAGCAGCCAAGATCGCGGACGTAACACCGGGGAGCTGTTTTTT
>NA|TRBJ1-2|TRBV28|medium-sized
CASSLSGHYYGYTF
TGTGCCAGCAGTTTATCGGGACACTACTATGGCTACACCTTC
>TRBD1|TRBJ2-7|TRBV6-2/TRBV6-3|NA
CASSYGWTGAYEQYF
TGTGCCAGCAGTTACGGTTGGACAGGAGCCTACGAGCAGTACTTC
>NA|TRBJ1-5|TRBV28|NA
CASGGWRDNQPQHF
TGTGCCAGCGGGGGGTGGAGGGACAATCAGCCCCAGCATTTT
>NA|TRBJ2-2|TRBV20-1|few
CSANEAGGNTGELFF
TGCAGTGCAAACGAGGCCGGCGGTAACACCGGGGAGCTGTTTTTT